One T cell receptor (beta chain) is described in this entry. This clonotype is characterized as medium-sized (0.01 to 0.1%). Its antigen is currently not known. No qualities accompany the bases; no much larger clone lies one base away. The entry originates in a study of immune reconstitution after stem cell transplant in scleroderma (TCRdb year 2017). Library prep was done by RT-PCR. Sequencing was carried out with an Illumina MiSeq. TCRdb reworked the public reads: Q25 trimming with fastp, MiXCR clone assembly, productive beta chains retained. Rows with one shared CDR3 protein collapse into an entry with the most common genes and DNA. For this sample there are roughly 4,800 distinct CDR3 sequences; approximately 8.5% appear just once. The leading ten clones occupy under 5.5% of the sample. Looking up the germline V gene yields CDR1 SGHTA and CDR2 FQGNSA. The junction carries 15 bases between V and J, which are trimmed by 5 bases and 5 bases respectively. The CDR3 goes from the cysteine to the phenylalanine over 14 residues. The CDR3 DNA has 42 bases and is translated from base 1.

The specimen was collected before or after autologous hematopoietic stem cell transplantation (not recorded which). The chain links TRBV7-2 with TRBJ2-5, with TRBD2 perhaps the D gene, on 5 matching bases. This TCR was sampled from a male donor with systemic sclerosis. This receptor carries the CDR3 CASSLGPRGETQYF. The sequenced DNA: TGTGCCAGCAGCCTAGGCCCTCGAGGGGAGACCCAGTACTTC.